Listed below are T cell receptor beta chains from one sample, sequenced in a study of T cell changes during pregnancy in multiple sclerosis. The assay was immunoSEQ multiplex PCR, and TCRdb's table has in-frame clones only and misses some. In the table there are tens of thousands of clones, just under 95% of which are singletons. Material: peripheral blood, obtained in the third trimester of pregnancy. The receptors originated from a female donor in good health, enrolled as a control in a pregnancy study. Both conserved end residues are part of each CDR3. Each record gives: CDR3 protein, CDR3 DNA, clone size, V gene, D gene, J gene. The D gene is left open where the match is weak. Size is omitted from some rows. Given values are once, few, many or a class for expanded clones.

CDR3aa: CASSILPGSTEAFF
CDR3nt: TGTGCCAGTAGTATCTTACCGGGGAGCACTGAAGCTTTCTTT
abundance: -
v_gene: TRBV19
d_gene: -
j_gene: TRBJ1-1

CDR3aa: CASGFGTSLYEQYF
CDR3nt: TGCGCCAGCGGCTTTGGGACTAGTCTCTACGAGCAGTACTTC
abundance: -
v_gene: TRBV5-1
d_gene: TRBD2
j_gene: TRBJ2-7

CDR3aa: CASSANAEPGETQYF
CDR3nt: TGTGCCAGCAGTGCAAACGCGGAGCCGGGGGAGACCCAGTACTTC
abundance: -
v_gene: TRBV2
d_gene: -
j_gene: TRBJ2-5

CDR3aa: CASTQGPRGANEQFF
CDR3nt: TGTGCCAGCACCCAAGGACCCCGGGGAGCAAATGAGCAGTTCTTC
abundance: -
v_gene: TRBV27
d_gene: -
j_gene: TRBJ2-1

CDR3aa: CASSYRVRETQYF
CDR3nt: TGTGCCAGCAGTTACAGAGTAAGAGAGACCCAGTACTTC
abundance: -
v_gene: TRBV6-6
d_gene: -
j_gene: TRBJ2-5

CDR3aa: CASSPGGEVRGYTF
CDR3nt: TGTGCCAGCAGTCCAGGTGGGGAGGTACGTGGCTACACCTTC
abundance: -
v_gene: TRBV27
d_gene: -
j_gene: TRBJ1-2

CDR3aa: CASGQLAASYEQYF
CDR3nt: TGTGCCAGCGGCCAACTAGCGGCCTCGTACGAGCAGTACTTC
abundance: -
v_gene: TRBV7-8
d_gene: TRBD2
j_gene: TRBJ2-7

CDR3aa: CASSRITGGTEAFF
CDR3nt: TGCGCCAGCAGCCGGATTACAGGGGGCACTGAAGCTTTCTTT
abundance: -
v_gene: TRBV5-1
d_gene: TRBD1
j_gene: TRBJ1-1

CDR3aa: CASSIRGVYEQYF
CDR3nt: TGTGCCAGCAGCATCAGGGGGGTCTACGAGCAGTACTTC
abundance: -
v_gene: TRBV7-9
d_gene: -
j_gene: TRBJ2-7

CDR3aa: CASSLQGGRGSDTQYF
CDR3nt: TGTGCCAGCAGCTTACAAGGCGGGAGGGGCTCAGATACGCAGTATTTT
abundance: -
v_gene: TRBV7-8
d_gene: TRBD2
j_gene: TRBJ2-3

CDR3aa: CASSVEGGRTEAFF
CDR3nt: TGTGCCAGCAGCGTAGAGGGAGGGAGGACTGAAGCTTTCTTT
abundance: -
v_gene: TRBV9
d_gene: -
j_gene: TRBJ1-1

CDR3aa: CASSLGQGIYEQYF
CDR3nt: TGTGCCAGCAGTCTGGGCCAGGGAATCTACGAGCAGTACTTC
abundance: -
v_gene: TRBV28
d_gene: -
j_gene: TRBJ2-7

CDR3aa: CASSPGTGRPNTEAFF
CDR3nt: TGTGCCAGCAGCCCCGGGACAGGGAGGCCTAACACTGAAGCTTTCTTT
abundance: -
v_gene: TRBV28
d_gene: TRBD1
j_gene: TRBJ1-1

CDR3aa: CASSYSAAGSSYEQYF
CDR3nt: TGTGCCAGCAGTTACTCAGCGGCGGGGAGCTCCTACGAGCAGTACTTC
abundance: -
v_gene: TRBV6-5
d_gene: -
j_gene: TRBJ2-7

CDR3aa: CASTVGGVIYEQYF
CDR3nt: TGTGCCAGCACCGTTGGGGGGGTAATTTACGAGCAGTACTTC
abundance: once
v_gene: TRBV11-2
d_gene: TRBD2
j_gene: TRBJ2-7

CDR3aa: CASSDSPGNQPQHF
CDR3nt: TGTGCCAGCAGTGACTCACCGGGGAATCAGCCCCAGCATTTT
abundance: -
v_gene: TRBV6-4
d_gene: -
j_gene: TRBJ1-5

CDR3aa: CASTQTGGSGANVLTF
CDR3nt: TGTGCCAGTACCCAGACAGGGGGGTCTGGGGCCAACGTCCTGACTTTC
abundance: -
v_gene: TRBV19
d_gene: TRBD1
j_gene: TRBJ2-6

CDR3aa: CASSLPTNTEAFF
CDR3nt: TGTGCCAGCAGTCTCCCTACGAACACTGAAGCTTTCTTT
abundance: -
v_gene: TRBV5-4
d_gene: -
j_gene: TRBJ1-1

CDR3aa: CASSEGLGVSYEQYF
CDR3nt: TGTGCCAGCAGTGAGGGACTCGGTGTCTCCTACGAGCAGTACTTC
abundance: -
v_gene: TRBV27
d_gene: -
j_gene: TRBJ2-7

CDR3aa: CASSQDRGTGEYF
CDR3nt: TGCGCCAGCAGCCAAGATCGGGGAACCGGCGAGTACTTC
abundance: -
v_gene: TRBV4-1
d_gene: -
j_gene: TRBJ2-5

CDR3aa: CASSQDWGLAVTDTQYF
CDR3nt: TGCGCCAGCAGCCAAGACTGGGGACTAGCGGTCACAGATACGCAGTATTTT
abundance: -
v_gene: TRBV4-1
d_gene: TRBD2
j_gene: TRBJ2-3

CDR3aa: CASSVEEGGNQPQHF
CDR3nt: TGTGCCAGCAGTGTCGAGGAGGGCGGCAATCAGCCCCAGCATTTT
abundance: -
v_gene: TRBV6-1
d_gene: -
j_gene: TRBJ1-5

CDR3aa: CASSAILGGRVNNEQFF
CDR3nt: TGTGCCAGCAGCGCGATCCTTGGGGGCAGGGTGAACAATGAGCAGTTCTTC
abundance: -
v_gene: TRBV5-8
d_gene: -
j_gene: TRBJ2-1

CDR3aa: CASSGGYTEAFF
CDR3nt: TGTGCCAGCTCAGGGGGCTACACTGAAGCTTTCTTT
abundance: -
v_gene: TRBV28
d_gene: TRBD1
j_gene: TRBJ1-1

CDR3aa: CASRTGGLSYEQYF
CDR3nt: TGTGCCAGCAGAACAGGGGGTTTATCCTACGAGCAGTACTTC
abundance: -
v_gene: TRBV28
d_gene: TRBD1
j_gene: TRBJ2-7

CDR3aa: CASSRDSGVVDTQYF
CDR3nt: TGCGCCAGCAGCCGGGACAGTGGGGTGGTGGATACGCAGTATTTT
abundance: -
v_gene: TRBV5-1
d_gene: TRBD1
j_gene: TRBJ2-3

CDR3aa: CASSWGSPSGYTDTQYF
CDR3nt: TGCGCCAGCAGCTGGGGATCCCCTAGCGGTTACACAGATACGCAGTATTTT
abundance: -
v_gene: TRBV5-1
d_gene: TRBD2
j_gene: TRBJ2-3

CDR3aa: CASTGLVYYNEQFF
CDR3nt: TGTGCCAGCACTGGACTAGTGTATTACAATGAGCAGTTCTTC
abundance: -
v_gene: TRBV27
d_gene: TRBD2
j_gene: TRBJ2-1

CDR3aa: CASSPHWDSPSGNTIYF
CDR3nt: TGTGCCAGCAGTCCCCACTGGGACAGCCCCTCTGGAAACACCATATATTTT
abundance: -
v_gene: TRBV27
d_gene: TRBD1
j_gene: TRBJ1-3

CDR3aa: CASSASSGGYNEQFF
CDR3nt: TGTGCCAGCAGCGCATCTAGCGGGGGCTACAATGAGCAGTTCTTC
abundance: -
v_gene: TRBV5-4
d_gene: TRBD2
j_gene: TRBJ2-1

CDR3aa: CASSRDKYEQYF
CDR3nt: TGTGCCAGCAGCCGCGACAAATACGAGCAGTACTTC
abundance: -
v_gene: TRBV6-5
d_gene: -
j_gene: TRBJ2-7

CDR3aa: CASSHSNTEAFF
CDR3nt: TGTGCCAGCAGCCACAGCAACACTGAAGCTTTCTTT
abundance: -
v_gene: TRBV6-5
d_gene: -
j_gene: TRBJ1-1

CDR3aa: CASRTGESEAFF
CDR3nt: TGCGCCAGCCGGACAGGCGAGTCGGAAGCTTTCTTT
abundance: -
v_gene: TRBV5-1
d_gene: TRBD1
j_gene: TRBJ1-1

CDR3aa: CASSQFQGPNNEQFF
CDR3nt: TGTGCCAGCAGCCAATTTCAGGGCCCCAACAATGAGCAGTTCTTC
abundance: -
v_gene: TRBV16
d_gene: -
j_gene: TRBJ2-1

CDR3aa: CASSQDLQRPSAREQYF
CDR3nt: TGCGCCAGCAGCCAAGATCTCCAGCGGCCATCCGCCCGGGAGCAGTACTTC
abundance: -
v_gene: TRBV4-1
d_gene: -
j_gene: TRBJ2-7

CDR3aa: CASSYGDSSYEQYF
CDR3nt: TGCGCCAGCAGCTATGGGGACAGTTCCTACGAGCAGTACTTC
abundance: -
v_gene: TRBV5-1
d_gene: TRBD1
j_gene: TRBJ2-7

CDR3aa: CASSLYRDYGYTF
CDR3nt: TGTGCCAGCAGTTTATACAGGGACTATGGCTACACCTTC
abundance: -
v_gene: TRBV27
d_gene: -
j_gene: TRBJ1-2

CDR3aa: CASSFTRGEGPTEQYF
CDR3nt: TGCGCCAGCAGCTTCACCAGGGGAGAGGGGCCTACGGAGCAGTACTTC
abundance: -
v_gene: TRBV5-1
d_gene: -
j_gene: TRBJ2-7

CDR3aa: CASSLLGSGLSYNEQFF
CDR3nt: TGTGCCAGCAGCTTGCTTGGGTCGGGACTTTCCTACAATGAGCAGTTCTTC
abundance: -
v_gene: TRBV5-4
d_gene: -
j_gene: TRBJ2-1

CDR3aa: CAWSKPDRPGNTIYF
CDR3nt: TGTGCCTGGAGTAAACCGGACAGGCCGGGAAACACCATATATTTT
abundance: -
v_gene: TRBV30
d_gene: TRBD1
j_gene: TRBJ1-3

CDR3aa: CASSLGTGRNEQFF
CDR3nt: TGCGCCAGCAGCTTGGGGACAGGGCGCAATGAGCAGTTCTTC
abundance: -
v_gene: TRBV5-1
d_gene: TRBD1
j_gene: TRBJ2-1

CDR3aa: CASSNPGGADEQYF
CDR3nt: TGTGCCAGCAGCAACCCGGGAGGGGCCGACGAGCAGTACTTC
abundance: -
v_gene: TRBV25-1
d_gene: TRBD2
j_gene: TRBJ2-7

CDR3aa: CASSPQGTNEKLFF
CDR3nt: TGTGCCAGCAGCCCACAGGGGACTAATGAAAAACTGTTTTTT
abundance: -
v_gene: TRBV5-4
d_gene: TRBD1
j_gene: TRBJ1-4

CDR3aa: CACLDRISYEQYF
CDR3nt: TGTGCCTGCTTGGACAGGATCTCCTACGAGCAGTACTTC
abundance: -
v_gene: TRBV30
d_gene: TRBD1
j_gene: TRBJ2-7

CDR3aa: CASSLTSGSPDTQYF
CDR3nt: TGTGCCAGCTCATTAACTAGCGGGAGTCCAGATACGCAGTATTTT
abundance: -
v_gene: TRBV18
d_gene: TRBD2
j_gene: TRBJ2-3